These 23 T cell receptor beta chains were all obtained from the same sample, sequenced in a study of regulatory T cells in long-lasting Graves disease. Time point noted: newly diagnosed GD, antithyroid drugs for less than 3 months. The authors made the TCR library using RNA they extracted from PBMCs. Libraries of TCR beta came from iRepertoire HTBI primers plus Arm-PCR of CDR3 regions. Each CDR3 protein gets one entry after TCRdb re-called the multiplex PCR reads with MiXCR. The profile shows roughly 400,000 distinct CDR3 sequences, over 15% of them singletons. These data were also filed under a second study, of T cells in Graves' hyperthyroidism and ophthalmopathy.

The material sequenced was peripheral blood mononuclear cells (PBMCs), taken at new diagnosis, from a patient treated with antithyroid drugs. All receptors derive from a woman between 18 and 30 years old with Graves disease.

This clonotype was observed at least ten times. CDR3 in DNA: TGTGCCATCAGTGAGTCGTTTAGGCCCGGGACTAGCGGGAGGACAAGGACAGATACGCAGTATTTT. This gives the protein CAISESFRPGTSGRTRTDTQYF. V usage is TRBV10-3 and J usage is TRBJ2-3, with 15 bases identical to TRBD2. Unmatched junction bases numbered 16, after V lost 0 bases and J lost 3 bases. Germline assignment: CDR1 ENHRY and CDR2 SYGVKD. The CDR3 length is 22 residues.

This clonotype was recorded at least ten times. V is TRBV11-2 and J is TRBJ2-2, with D possibly TRBD1 on 6 matching bases. The CDR3 loop spans 15 amino acids. Germline loops: CDR1 SGHAT, CDR2 FQNNGV. Trimming pared 7 bases from V and 2 bases from J, leaving 14 bases between. The CDR3: CASNAMGTNTGELFF. CDR3 nucleotide sequence: TGTGCCAGCAACGCTATGGGGACAAACACCGGGGAGCTGTTTTTT.

At least ten counts were recorded for this clonotype. This chain joins TRBV5-1 and TRBJ1-1; TRBD1 agrees at 7 bases. Germline values: CDR1 SGHRS, CDR2 YFSETQ. With 0 bases clipped from V and 4 bases from J, the junction kept 18 bases outside the gene matches. The CDR3 spans 19 residues. The CDR3 nucleotides read TGCGCCAGCAGCTTGGCGGAAGACAGGGAAGTAGCAGGCGGCACTGAAGCTTTCTTT. Translation gives CASSLAEDREVAGGTEAFF.

The chain couples TRBV5-1 to TRBJ2-7, with a weak D call TRBD1 (6 bases). The CDR3 consists of 15 residues. CDR1 SGHRS and CDR2 YFSETQ come from the germline V gene. The germline V and J ends were trimmed by 4 bases and 3 bases, with 17 bases remaining between them. As DNA, the CDR3 is TGCGCCAGCAGCCTCGATCGTACAGGGTACTACGAGCAGTACTTC. It codes for CASSLDRTGYYEQYF.

Many counts were recorded for this clonotype. V usage is TRBV6-2 or TRBV6-3 and J usage is TRBJ2-2; 8 bases align to TRBD1. This CDR3 is built from 15 residues. The V and J ends lost 0 bases and 4 bases, in that order; junction bases with no gene match: 1. The germline gives CDR1 MNHEY, CDR2 SVGEGT. CDR3 DNA: TGTGCCAGCAGTTACTCCGGGACAGGCACCGGGGAGCTGTTTTTT. Translation gives CASSYSGTGTGELFF.

This clonotype was found many times. V and J are TRBV28 and TRBJ2-3; D may correspond to TRBD1 or TRBD2 (5 bases each). The CDR3 spans 14 residues. V lost 6 bases and J 2 bases, leaving 12 bases between the germline ends. CDR1 and CDR2 from the germline V gene are MDHEN and SYDVKM. The CDR3 here is CASRLRDDTDTQYF. DNA of the CDR3: TGTGCCAGCAGACTACGGGACGACACAGATACGCAGTATTTT.

This clonotype was detected many times. The J gene is TRBJ2-7, the V gene TRBV3-1; 9 bases are a match to TRBD2. Germline V CDR1 and CDR2: LGHDT, YNNKEL (reference sequence). The V gene end was trimmed by 2 bases and the J gene end by 3 bases; junction bases not matched to a gene: 5. CDR3 length: 15 residues. The chain's CDR3 is CASSQSGGRGYEQYF. CDR3 DNA: TGTGCCAGCAGCCAATCTGGCGGGAGGGGCTACGAGCAGTACTTC.

The chain employs TRBV12-3 or TRBV12-4 and TRBJ1-2, with unresolved D. The CDR3 is 15 amino acids. V was clipped by 5 bases and J by 3 bases, with 16 bases between them. CDR3 sequence reads: CASSPGGTLHYGYTF. In DNA form, the CDR3 reads TGTGCCAGCAGTCCCGGTGGAACACTTCACTATGGCTACACCTTC.

This clonotype was found many times. This chain connects TRBV7-9 to TRBJ2-7; D perhaps matches TRBD2 (5 bases). V was pared by 8 bases and J by 3 bases, with 26 bases between. The germline V gene has CDR1 SEHNR and CDR2 FQNEAQ (reference sequence). The CDR3 sequence is 17 residues long. CDR3 nucleotide sequence: TGTGCCAGCGGGTGGTCCCCCGATCGGCCCCGGGACTACGAGCAGTACTTC. Translation gives CASGWSPDRPRDYEQYF.

V and J are TRBV27 and TRBJ1-4; 7 bases align to TRBD1. Germline assignment: CDR1 MNHEY and CDR2 SMNVEV (reference sequence). This CDR3 has 17 residues. The ends lost 5 bases at V and 3 bases at J; junction bases unmatched: 12. The CDR3 DNA reads as TGTGCCAGCAGTCGACGCCGGGACAGTATATCTAATGAAAAACTGTTTTTT. Residues: CASSRRRDSISNEKLFF.

The gene calls are TRBV9 and TRBJ2-7; D perhaps matches TRBD2 (5 bases). Trimming shortened V by 0 bases and J by 0 bases, and 10 bases separated the two germline ends. The CDR3 is made up of 15 amino acids. The germline V gene has CDR1 SGDLS and CDR2 YYNGEE. The chain's CDR3 is CASSVGAALSYEQYF. The CDR3 nucleotides read TGTGCCAGCAGCGTAGGAGCGGCACTCTCCTACGAGCAGTACTTC.

This chain uses TRBV5-1 with TRBJ2-1, with D possibly being TRBD1 or TRBD2 (5 bases each). This CDR3 has 15 residues. From germline, CDR1 is SGHRS and CDR2 YFSETQ. The V end lost 0 bases, the J end lost 3 bases, and 10 bases lay between the germline ends. The CDR3 DNA is TGCGCCAGCAGCTTGGACGGGACCGGCTACAATGAGCAGTTCTTC. Translation: CASSLDGTGYNEQFF. Together with reference TRBV5-1 and TRBJ2-1, the CDR3 gives the full variable domain: KAGVTQTPRYLIKTRGQQVTLSCSPISGHRSVSWYQQTPGQGLQFLFEYFSETQRNKGNFPGRFSGRQFSNSRSEMNVSTLELGDSALYLCASSLDGTGYNEQFFGPGTRLTVL.

This clonotype was observed once. The chain uses TRBV7-2 and TRBJ2-7; 14 nucleotides match TRBD2. Germline values: CDR1 SGHTA, CDR2 FQGNSA. The ends lost 5 bases at V and 6 bases at J; junction bases unmatched: 3. This CDR3 is 14 amino acids long. The CDR3 DNA follows: TGTGCCAGCAGCGAGACTAGCGGGAGGGGCGAGCAGTACTTC. Translated: CASSETSGRGEQYF.

This clonotype was counted at least ten times. The chain recombines TRBV5-1 with TRBJ2-2; 8 nucleotides agree with TRBD2. The CDR3 sequence is 16 residues long. J lost 1 base, V lost 1 base, and 3 bases had no gene match. Per the germline V gene, CDR1 is SGHRS and CDR2 is YFSETQ. As DNA, the CDR3 is TGCGCCAGCAGCTTGTTAGCGGGGAAGAACACCGGGGAGCTGTTTTTT. It codes for CASSLLAGKNTGELFF.

Details on this clonotype: This may be a read error: a much more frequent sequence differs by one nucleotide. This chain uses TRBV5-1 with TRBJ2-1, with 9 bases that match TRBD1. Germline V gene data show CDR1 as SGHRS and CDR2 as YFSETQ. This CDR3 comprises 14 residues. Trimming removed 8 bases from V and 5 bases from J; junction bases left unmatched: 8. CDR3: CASSIRTGDNEQFF. CDR3 DNA sequence: TGCGCCAGTTCGATCAGGACAGGGGACAATGAGCAGTTCTTC.

This clonotype was detected only a few times. The rearrangement joins TRBV29-1 to TRBJ2-2; D may be TRBD1 (5 bases). Germline loops: CDR1 SQVTM, CDR2 ANQGSEA. This CDR3 region has 14 residues. V dropped 6 bases and J dropped 4 bases, with 15 bases sitting between them. The CDR3 loop reads CSVFSQGSTGELFF. The CDR3 region has the DNA TGCAGCGTGTTCTCCCAGGGCAGCACCGGGGAGCTGTTTTTT.

This clonotype was counted at least ten times. The V call is TRBV7-2, the J call TRBJ2-3, with D uncertain. CDR3 length: 15 residues. The germline V gene has CDR1 SGHTA and CDR2 FQGNSA. V was trimmed by 1 base and J by 1 base, leaving 9 bases between them. The CDR3 here is CASSLEGWGTDTQYF. The CDR3, as DNA: TGTGCCAGCAGCTTAGAAGGGTGGGGCACAGATACGCAGTATTTT.

The chain recombines TRBV13 with TRBJ2-1; 8 bases are a match to TRBD1. Unmatched junction bases numbered 7, after V lost 6 bases and J lost 6 bases. Germline V gene data show CDR1 as PRHDT and CDR2 as FYEKMQ (reference sequence). The CDR3 runs to 14 residues. The chain's CDR3 is CASSDRGGSNEQFF. Here the CDR3 DNA reads TGTGCCAGCAGTGACAGGGGAGGATCCAATGAGCAGTTCTTC.

This chain connects TRBV7-3 to TRBJ2-1; D perhaps matches TRBD2 (5 bases). The germline CDR1 and CDR2 sequences are SGHTA and FQGTGA. The V end was cut by 5 bases, the J end by 2 bases, with 13 bases between. This CDR3 is built from 15 residues. CDR3 DNA: TGTGCCAGCAGCCAACTAGGCAAGACCTACAATGAGCAGTTCTTC. This sequence encodes CASSQLGKTYNEQFF.

V usage is TRBV7-9 and J usage is TRBJ1-6, with D possibly matching TRBD1 (5 bases). V gave up 6 bases and J gave up 9 bases, with 9 bases separating them. This CDR3 contains 12 residues. Germline CDR1 is SEHNR and CDR2 is FQNEAQ (reference sequence). The CDR3 spells CASSFTGSPLHF. CDR3 in DNA: TGTGCCAGCAGTTTCACAGGTTCACCCCTCCACTTT.

This clonotype was counted at least ten times. V gene TRBV2 combines with J gene TRBJ2-1; 9 nucleotides agree with TRBD2. The junction had 5 bases not matched to a gene; V was cut back by 4 bases and J by 7 bases. Looked up from germline, CDR1 is SNHLY and CDR2 is FYNNEI. The CDR3 has 14 residues. CDR3 DNA: TGTGCCAGCAGTGTTAGGACTAGCGTTAATGAGCAGTTCTTC. Translation gives CASSVRTSVNEQFF.

The rearrangement links TRBV4-2 to TRBJ2-3; the D gene is possibly TRBD2 (5 bases). V lost 6 bases and J lost 3, with 13 bases in between. Germline values: CDR1 LGHNA, CDR2 YNFKEQ. This CDR3 comprises 14 residues. The CDR3, as DNA: TGTGCCAGCAGGGTAGTTGGGGAGACAGATACGCAGTATTTT. This sequence encodes CASRVVGETDTQYF.

The V gene is TRBV28, the J gene TRBJ2-3, with D possibly being TRBD1 or TRBD2 (5 bases each). The V end lost 3 bases, the J end lost 0 bases, and 7 bases lay between the germline ends. The CDR3 extends over 14 amino acids. Germline-derived CDR1 and CDR2 are MDHEN and SYDVKM. The CDR3, as DNA: TGTGCCAGCAGTTTTTGGGGGAGCACAGATACGCAGTATTTT. Amino acids: CASSFWGSTDTQYF.